The 18 T cell receptor beta chains below were found in one sample sequenced in a study of OX40 agonist ivuxolimab in advanced cancers. Produced via immunoSEQ multiplex PCR; TCRdb's table is partial and in-frame only. The sample contains some 83,000 clones, 80% to 90% of which appear only once. The sample in question was CD4+ or CD8+ T cells sorted from blood, obtained in a trial of the OX40 agonist ivuxolimab. The receptors here all came from an adult with an advanced solid tumor such as melanoma, head and neck, liver or kidney cancer.

The chain employs TRBV7-9 and TRBJ2-1; 14 bases agree with TRBD2. CDR1 is SEHNR and CDR2 is FQNEAQ in the germline V gene (reference sequence). The CDR3 is made up of 18 amino acids. V trimming: 5 bases; J trimming: 7 bases; junction bases outside the gene matches: 13. DNA for the CDR3: TGTGCCAGCAGCCGGGACAGGGGCGGACTAGCGGGAGGTAATGAGCAGTTCTTC. It yields the protein CASSRDRGGLAGGNEQFF. The full variable domain, rest sourced from reference TRBV7-9 and TRBJ2-1, is DTGVSQNPRHKITKRGQNVTFRCDPISEHNRLYWYRQTLGQGPEFLTYFQNEAQLEKSRLLSDRFSAERPKGSFSTLEIQRTEQGDSAMYLCASSRDRGGLAGGNEQFFGPGTRLTVL.

The chain uses TRBV15 and TRBJ1-5, with no clear D. The CDR3 is made up of 13 amino acids. Germline CDR1 is LNHNV and CDR2 is YYDKDF (reference sequence). Trimming removed 1 base from V and 6 bases from J, with 7 bases in between. The CDR3 sequence is CATSRVVGQPQHF. The DNA for the CDR3 is TGTGCCACCAGCAGAGTAGTGGGTCAGCCCCAGCATTTT.

This rearrangement joins TRBV27 to TRBJ2-3, with TRBD2 matching over 10 bases. The CDR3 covers 16 residues. The V gene's germline CDR1 is MNHEY and CDR2 SMNVEV (reference sequence). V dropped 5 bases and J dropped 3; count of bases not matched to a gene: 8. As DNA, the CDR3 is TGTGCCAGCAGTCCTCATTCTAGCGGGAGTACAGATACGCAGTATTTT. It is translated as CASSPHSSGSTDTQYF.

V is TRBV11-2 and J is TRBJ2-5; the D is unclear. The V gene lost 6 bases and the J gene lost 5 bases, with 13 bases spanning the gap. The CDR3 has 13 residues. The germline CDR1 and CDR2 sequences are SGHAT and FQNNGV. The CDR3 is CASRGRLGETQYF. The CDR3 nucleotides read TGTGCCAGCAGGGGCAGGCTTGGGGAGACCCAGTACTTC. Full variable domain (rest looked up from reference TRBV11-2 and TRBJ2-5): EAGVAQSPRYKIIEKRQSVAFWCNPISGHATLYWYQQILGQGPKLLIQFQNNGVVDDSQLPKDRFSAERLKGVDSTLKIQPAKLEDSAVYLCASRGRLGETQYFGPGTRLLVL.

This clone was observed a single time. The gene calls are TRBV6-5 and TRBJ2-7; TRBD1 is a possible D gene (5 bases). This CDR3 is 14 amino acids long. V shed 0 bases and J shed 3 bases, with 9 bases lying between them. Germline assignment: CDR1 MNHEY and CDR2 SVGAGI. Here the CDR3 reads CASSYSLTGYEQYF. The CDR3 nucleotides read TGTGCCAGCAGTTACTCATTAACAGGCTACGAGCAGTACTTC.

This clone was found once. The rearrangement joins TRBV6-6 to TRBJ2-7; no reliable D call. There are 12 residues in the CDR3. V gave up 4 bases and J gave up 3 bases, with 7 bases separating them. In germline, CDR1 is MNHNY, CDR2 SVGAGI (reference sequence). CDR3 protein: CASSSSLYEQYF. The CDR3 DNA sequence: TGTGCCAGCAGTTCGTCCCTCTACGAGCAGTACTTC.

The gene calls are TRBV7-3 and TRBJ2-7, with D perhaps being TRBD1 or TRBD2 (6 bases each). The germline V gene encodes CDR1 SGHTA and CDR2 FQGTGA. Trimming stripped 5 bases from V and 4 bases from J, with 18 bases between. This CDR3 comprises 15 residues. The CDR3 DNA reads as TGTGCCAGCAGCCCGGGGGCAGGGGCCCGATACGAGCAGTACTTC. Translated, it gives CASSPGAGARYEQYF.

This chain links TRBV20-1 with TRBJ2-1; the D gene could be TRBD1 or TRBD2 (5 bases each). The CDR3 sequence is 10 residues long. Trimming pared 4 bases from V and 11 bases from J, leaving 9 bases between. CDR1 is DFQATT, CDR2 SNEGSKA, per germline (reference sequence). CDR3 region: CSATGTQQFF. CDR3 sequence (DNA): TGCAGTGCTACTGGGACCCAGCAGTTCTTC.

The chain uses TRBV6-6 and TRBJ2-7, with D perhaps being TRBD1 or TRBD2 (5 bases each). Trimming left V 2 bases short and J 5 bases short, with 13 bases between. Germline loops: CDR1 MNHNY, CDR2 SVGAGI (reference sequence). CDR3 length: 14 amino acids. CDR3 loop: CASSYGIEGHEQYF. The CDR3 DNA sequence: TGTGCCAGCAGTTACGGGATCGAGGGGCACGAGCAGTACTTC.

The CDR3 is CASSELPAGSTDTQYF. The CDR3 DNA reads TGTGCCAGCAGTGAACTCCCAGCGGGGAGCACAGATACGCAGTATTTT. The chain carries TRBV6-1 and TRBJ2-3; 7 bases match TRBD2. Unmatched junction bases numbered 5, after V lost 2 bases and J lost 0 bases. CDR3 length equals 16 residues. Per germline, CDR1 MNHNS and CDR2 SASEGT.

This rearrangement joins TRBV5-1 to TRBJ2-1; possibly TRBD2 for D (6 bases). The CDR3 totals 15 residues. V lost 4 bases and J lost 0, with 11 bases in between. Looked up from germline, CDR1 is SGHRS and CDR2 is YFSETQ. CDR3 sequence: CASSTDGSSYNEQFF. CDR3 nucleotides: TGCGCCAGCAGCACCGACGGGAGCTCCTACAATGAGCAGTTCTTC.

The gene calls are TRBV7-2 and TRBJ2-7; 11 bases fit TRBD2. CDR1 is SGHTA, CDR2 FQGNSA, per germline. The junction had 5 bases not matched to a gene; V was cut back by 1 base and J by 6 bases. This CDR3 has 15 amino acids. CDR3 sequence reads: CASSLVLAGGSEQYF. The CDR3 coding sequence is TGTGCCAGCAGCTTAGTTCTAGCGGGAGGAAGCGAGCAGTACTTC.

This chain uses TRBV19 with TRBJ2-3; a weak D match, TRBD1 (6 bases). Germline CDR1 and CDR2: LNHDA and SQIVND (reference sequence). This CDR3 contains 14 residues. Trimming took 7 bases from V and 0 from J, leaving 11 bases between them. The CDR3 DNA reads TGTGCCAGTAAGACACAGGGTAGCACAGATACGCAGTATTTT. Its protein product is CASKTQGSTDTQYF.

The rearrangement uses TRBV6-5 and TRBJ1-5; D unresolved. The V gene's germline CDR1 is MNHEY and CDR2 SVGAGI. The CDR3 consists of 13 residues. V shed 5 bases and J shed 1 base, with 6 bases lying between them. The CDR3 DNA reads as TGTGCCAGCAGTCCGAAGAGCAATCAGCCCCAGCATTTT. Its translation: CASSPKSNQPQHF.

The CDR3 here is CASSNSGPSTDTQYF. The CDR3 region has the DNA TGTGCCAGCAGTAATAGCGGACCAAGCACAGATACGCAGTATTTT. This chain joins TRBV7-2 and TRBJ2-3, with D tentatively TRBD2 (6 bases). With 6 bases removed from V and 0 bases from J, the gap between germline ends came to 13 bases. Germline CDR1 and CDR2: SGHTA and FQGNSA. This CDR3 has 15 amino acids.

The chain uses TRBV18 and TRBJ2-7; 8 nucleotides match TRBD1. Germline V CDR1 and CDR2: KGHSH, LQKENI. The junction had 5 bases not matched to a gene; V was cut back by 2 bases and J by 5 bases. The CDR3 loop spans 14 amino acids. CDR3 sequence (DNA): TGTGCCAGCTCACCAACAGGGGGTTCGGACGAGCAGTACTTC. Its translation: CASSPTGGSDEQYF.

This rearrangement joins TRBV28 to TRBJ1-3, with D possibly matching TRBD1 (5 bases). The germline gives CDR1 MDHEN, CDR2 SYDVKM. Trimming pared 6 bases from V and 0 bases from J, leaving 6 bases between. This CDR3 is 13 amino acids long. The chain's CDR3 is CASRGHSGNTIYF. Written as DNA, the CDR3 is TGTGCCAGCAGGGGGCACTCTGGAAACACCATATATTTT.

The chain has TRBV6-4 and TRBJ2-2, with 7 bases lining up with TRBD2. Germline assignment: CDR1 MRHNA and CDR2 SNTAGT. J lost 4 bases, V lost 4 bases, and 9 bases had no gene match. CDR3 length equals 16 residues. The CDR3 DNA reads TGTGCCAGCAGTGTTCGGGGAGGGTATGGCACCGGGGAGCTGTTTTTT. Amino acid sequence: CASSVRGGYGTGELFF.